Listed below are T cell receptor beta chains from one sample, sequenced in a study of shared clonotypes between healthy human individuals. Sequencing used immunoSEQ multiplex PCR; TCRdb keeps in-frame clones, though not all of them. The sample has over 1.4 million clones, roughly 96% seen once. The sample taken for sequencing was naive CD4+ T cells sorted from blood. The receptors shown here come from a man in his thirties or forties in good health. Each CDR3 is given with its conserved first and last residue. The order of the fields is J gene, D gene, V gene, clone size, CDR3 protein, CDR3 DNA. The D gene is left open where the match is weak. Clone size appears in some rows only: once, few, many, or a class for an expanded clone.

>TRBJ2-4|TRBD2|TRBV5-1|.
CASSLVAGGENIQYF
TGCGCCAGCAGCTTGGTGGCGGGAGGGGAAAACATTCAGTACTTC
>TRBJ2-7|TRBD1|TRBV5-1|.
CASSLGTGSNEQYF
TGCGCCAGCAGCCTCGGGACAGGAAGCAACGAGCAGTACTTC
>TRBJ2-4|.|TRBV9|.
CASSVVRGTSVGPLAKNIQYF
TGTGCCAGCAGCGTAGTCCGAGGTACTAGTGTAGGGCCCCTAGCCAAAAACATTCAGTACTTC
>TRBJ2-7|.|TRBV19|once
CASSGTGSLPEQYF
TGTGCCAGTAGTGGAACAGGGAGCCTCCCCGAGCAGTACTTC
>TRBJ2-7|TRBD2|TRBV18|.
CASSPSGVPEQYF
TGTGCCAGCTCACCTAGCGGGGTTCCCGAGCAGTACTTC
>TRBJ1-4|TRBD1|TRBV4-2|.
CASQTGEDEKLFF
TGTGCCAGCCAGACAGGGGAGGACGAAAAACTGTTTTTT
>TRBJ2-5|TRBD1|TRBV6-1|once
CATRTGETQYF
TGTGCCACCAGGACAGGGGAGACCCAGTACTTC
>TRBJ2-1|TRBD1|TRBV4-1|.
CASSQEGTGGWNEQFF
TGCGCCAGCAGCCAAGAAGGGACAGGGGGCTGGAATGAGCAGTTCTTC
>TRBJ2-1|TRBD2|TRBV5-5|.
CASSLAGGPGYEQFF
TGTGCCAGCAGCTTAGCGGGAGGGCCTGGGTATGAGCAGTTCTTC
>TRBJ2-3|.|TRBV10-3|.
CAISEPKVGTDTQYF
TGTGCCATCAGTGAGCCGAAGGTGGGTACAGATACGCAGTATTTT
>TRBJ1-1|.|TRBV7-3|.
CASSFGEDTEAFF
TGTGCCAGCAGCTTCGGCGAGGACACTGAAGCTTTCTTT
>TRBJ2-7|.|TRBV29-1|.
CSAGDPSYEQYF
TGCAGCGCCGGGGATCCGTCCTACGAGCAGTACTTC
>TRBJ1-1|TRBD1|TRBV5-1|.
CASSRLTGGGLNTEAFF
TGCGCCAGCAGTCGGTTAACAGGGGGCGGATTGAACACTGAAGCTTTCTTT
>TRBJ2-7|TRBD1|TRBV7-9|.
CATTLPGGLSYEQYF
TGTGCCACCACACTACCAGGGGGCCTCTCCTACGAGCAGTACTTC
>TRBJ1-3|TRBD1|TRBV10-3|once
CAISEGTGGPGNTIYF
TGTGCCATCAGTGAAGGGACAGGGGGTCCTGGAAACACCATATATTTT
>TRBJ2-2|TRBD1|TRBV27|.
CASRTKTGAGELFF
TGTGCCAGCAGAACAAAGACAGGGGCCGGGGAGCTGTTTTTT